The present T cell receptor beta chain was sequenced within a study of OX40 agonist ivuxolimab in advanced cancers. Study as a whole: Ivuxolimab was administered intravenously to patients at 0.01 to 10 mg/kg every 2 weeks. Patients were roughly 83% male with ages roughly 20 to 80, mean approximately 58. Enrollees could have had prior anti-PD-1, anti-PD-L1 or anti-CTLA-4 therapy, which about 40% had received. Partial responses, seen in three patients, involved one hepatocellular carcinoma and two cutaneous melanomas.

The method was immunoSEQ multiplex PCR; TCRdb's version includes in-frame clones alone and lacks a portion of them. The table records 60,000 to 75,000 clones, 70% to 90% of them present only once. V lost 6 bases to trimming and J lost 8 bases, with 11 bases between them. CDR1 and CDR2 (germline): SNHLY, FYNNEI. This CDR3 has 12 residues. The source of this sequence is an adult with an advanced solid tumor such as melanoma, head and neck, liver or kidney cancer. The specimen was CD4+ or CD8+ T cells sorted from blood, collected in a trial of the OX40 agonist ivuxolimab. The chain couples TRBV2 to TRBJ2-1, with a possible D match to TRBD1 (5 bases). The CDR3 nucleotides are TGTGCCAGCAGCCCGACAGATGATGAGCAGTTCTTC. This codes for CASSPTDDEQFF.